The 31 T cell receptor beta chains given below trace back to one sample, sequenced in a study of response to subunit inactivated influenza vaccine. In TCRdb, the RT-PCR reads were re-called with MiXCR into one record per CDR3 protein. The sample lists more than 150,000 distinct CDR3 sequences; about 10% were seen once. Source: non-naive T cells sorted from PBMCs, taken on the day of vaccination. These receptors all come from a man over 45 who received an inactivated influenza vaccine.

This clonotype was recorded many times. This chain connects TRBV6-1 to TRBJ2-2; 9 positions match TRBD1. This CDR3 spans 17 amino acids. The germline V gene encodes CDR1 MNHNS and CDR2 SASEGT. Losses at the gene ends were 6 bases for V and 1 base for J; bases not matched to a gene: 9. The DNA for the CDR3 is TGTGCCAGCAGCCGTGATCAGACAGGGGGGAACACCGGGGAGCTGTTTTTT. Protein: CASSRDQTGGNTGELFF.

The chain carries TRBV28 and TRBJ2-5; TRBD2 is a possible D gene (6 bases). The V gene's germline CDR1 is MDHEN and CDR2 SYDVKM. This CDR3 is 15 amino acids long. V lost 5 bases and J 2 bases, leaving 15 bases between the germline ends. For the CDR3, the DNA is TGTGCCAGCAGTGGGTCGGGACTGTCTCAAGAGACCCAGTACTTC. Residues: CASSGSGLSQETQYF.

There are a few counts of this clonotype. This chain joins TRBV27 and TRBJ2-7; D is uncertain. The CDR3 is 14 amino acids. Germline V CDR1 and CDR2: MNHEY, SMNVEV (reference sequence). V lost 7 bases and J lost 2, with 15 bases in between. Written as DNA, the CDR3 is TGTGCCAGCACCGTCGACGGCAAAACCTACGAGCAGTACTTC. Translation: CASTVDGKTYEQYF.

A few counts support this clonotype. V usage is TRBV11-1 and J usage is TRBJ2-4, with 12 nucleotides matching TRBD1. This CDR3 spans 18 amino acids. After removal of 5 bases from V and 2 bases from J, the junction contained 10 bases not matched to a gene. Germline V CDR1 and CDR2: SGHAT, FQDESV (reference sequence). The CDR3 nucleotides are TGTGCCAGCAGCCCCCCGGGACAGGGGGCTCTATCCAAAAACATTCAGTACTTC. Translation: CASSPPGQGALSKNIQYF.

This clonotype turned up a few times. The chain uses TRBV5-5 and TRBJ1-4, with 7 bases aligning to TRBD1. Germline CDR1 SGHKS, CDR2 YYEKEE (reference sequence). The CDR3 has 15 amino acids. The V and J ends lost 4 bases and 4 bases, in that order; junction bases with no gene match: 7. CDR3 amino acids: CASSTGAPSNEKLFF. DNA of the CDR3: TGTGCCAGCAGCACAGGGGCGCCAAGTAATGAAAAACTGTTTTTT.

This clonotype was counted a few times. The rearrangement uses TRBV11-2 and TRBJ2-1, with D unclear. The CDR3 contains 12 residues. V shed 4 bases and J shed 9 bases, with 10 bases lying between them. Germline CDR1 is SGHAT and CDR2 is FQNNGV. CDR3 nucleotides: TGTGCCAGCAGCTCAGGAGTGAGTGAGCAGTTCTTC. The encoded protein is CASSSGVSEQFF.

This clonotype was detected many times. The rearrangement joins TRBV30 to TRBJ2-1, with D hard to call. CDR1 GTSNPN and CDR2 SVGIG come from the germline V gene (reference sequence). The V end lost 3 bases, the J end lost 1 base, and 13 bases lay between the germline ends. The CDR3 covers 15 residues. In DNA form, the CDR3 reads TGTGCCTGGAGATGGGCAGTCGGGTCCTACAATGAGCAGTTCTTC. Protein product: CAWRWAVGSYNEQFF.

This clonotype was seen a few times. V usage is TRBV30 and J usage is TRBJ2-7; D call uncertain. Germline-derived CDR1 and CDR2 are GTSNPN and SVGIG (reference sequence). This CDR3 comprises 12 residues. Trimming pared 2 bases from V and 3 bases from J, leaving 8 bases between. In DNA form, the CDR3 reads TGTGCCTGGAGTCGGCAAGTCTACGAGCAGTACTTC. Protein: CAWSRQVYEQYF. Full variable domain (outside the CDR3, taken from reference TRBV30 and TRBJ2-7): SQTIHQWPATLVQPVGSPLSLECTVEGTSNPNLYWYRQAAGRGLQLLFYSVGIGQISSEVPQNLSASRPQDRQFILSSKKLLLSDSGFYLCAWSRQVYEQYFGPGTRLTVT.

This clonotype was observed at least ten times. The chain employs TRBV7-2 and TRBJ2-1; TRBD2 agrees at 13 bases. With V trimmed by 5 bases and J by 8 bases, 9 bases remained unmatched. CDR3 size: 16 residues. Germline-derived CDR1 and CDR2 are SGHTA and FQGNSA. For the CDR3, the DNA is TGTGCCAGCAGCGGAACTAGCGGGGGGGCAAATTATGAGCAGTTCTTC. Protein product: CASSGTSGGANYEQFF.

The chain links TRBV29-1 to TRBJ1-1, with TRBD1 matching over 7 bases. V lost 7 bases and J lost 0; bases outside the gene matches: 5. Germline-derived CDR1 and CDR2 are SQVTM and ANQGSEA. The CDR3 spans 13 residues. This chain's CDR3 is CSATGDMNTEAFF. For the CDR3, the DNA is TGCAGCGCCACAGGGGATATGAACACTGAAGCTTTCTTT.

The V call is TRBV5-1, the J call TRBJ2-3, with TRBD1 matching over 7 bases. V shed 6 bases and J 2 bases; nucleotides not matched to a gene: 6. This CDR3 has 14 amino acids. Per the germline V gene, CDR1 is SGHRS and CDR2 is YFSETQ. As DNA, the CDR3 is TGCGCCAGCACTCAGGGGGATCTCACAGATACGCAGTATTTT. Protein sequence: CASTQGDLTDTQYF.

This clonotype was counted at least ten times. The chain couples TRBV7-2 to TRBJ2-5; D is possibly TRBD1 (6 bases). This CDR3 is 13 amino acids long. With 4 bases removed from V and 4 bases from J, the gap between germline ends came to 10 bases. Germline values: CDR1 SGHTA, CDR2 FQGNSA. DNA for the CDR3: TGTGCCAGCAGCTATACAGGGTCAGAGACCCAGTACTTC. This sequence encodes CASSYTGSETQYF.

The chain recombines TRBV6-2 or TRBV6-3 with TRBJ2-7; no clear D. Germline V lookup: CDR1 MNHEY, CDR2 SVGEGT. The CDR3 covers 17 residues. V was pared by 0 bases and J by 0 bases, with 15 bases between. In DNA form, the CDR3 reads TGTGCCAGCAGTTACTCCGGCGGAGCGAGTTTCTCCTACGAGCAGTACTTC. Protein product: CASSYSGGASFSYEQYF.

The chain combines TRBV11-2 with TRBJ2-7; no clear D gene. CDR3 size: 15 residues. Per germline, CDR1 SGHAT and CDR2 FQNNGV. V was cut by 3 bases and J by 9 bases, with 21 bases left in between. The CDR3 region has the DNA TGTGCCAGCAGCTTGAACGCCGGGTCTCCCTTGGGGCAGTACTTC. Its translation is CASSLNAGSPLGQYF.

This chain links TRBV7-8 with TRBJ2-1; TRBD2 aligns across 12 bases. Germline CDR1 is SGHVS and CDR2 is FQNEAQ. V shed 5 bases, J shed 4 bases, and the junction held 6 bases outside the gene matches. The length of the CDR3 is 16 residues. This CDR3 reads CASSTSTSGGYNEQFF. CDR3 coding DNA: TGTGCCAGCAGCACCAGCACTAGCGGGGGGTACAATGAGCAGTTCTTC.

This clonotype was counted between two and nine times. The J gene is TRBJ2-5, the V gene TRBV3-1, with 10 bases fitting TRBD2. V was pared by 4 bases and J by 9 bases, with 2 bases of the junction left unmatched. Germline CDR1 reads LGHDT; CDR2 reads YNNKEL (reference sequence). CDR3 length: 12 residues. CDR3 amino acids: CASSLSGGAQYF. DNA for the CDR3: TGTGCCAGCAGCCTCAGCGGGGGGGCCCAGTACTTC.

In this sample, this clonotype turned up a few times. This chain joins TRBV20-1 and TRBJ2-7; 10 nucleotides align to TRBD2. The CDR3 is 14 residues long. Germline V CDR1 and CDR2: DFQATT, SNEGSKA (reference sequence). The ends lost 7 bases at V and 2 bases at J; junction bases unmatched: 8. CDR3 DNA sequence: TGCAGTGGCTTCTTAGCGGGAGGCACCTACGAGCAGTACTTC. Residues: CSGFLAGGTYEQYF.

This clonotype was counted between two and nine times. The V and J genes are TRBV4-2 and TRBJ1-6; a weak D match, TRBD1 (5 bases). Trimming cost V 0 bases and J 3 bases, with 6 bases left between them. The germline V gene encodes CDR1 LGHNA and CDR2 YNFKEQ. There are 15 residues in the CDR3. The CDR3 DNA reads TGTGCCAGCAGCCAAGATGGGGGCTATAATTCACCCCTCCACTTT. Translated, it gives CASSQDGGYNSPLHF.

This clonotype was observed a handful of times. The rearrangement uses TRBV11-1 and TRBJ1-1, with D possibly TRBD1 on 6 matching bases. The CDR3 spans 14 residues. Deletions cut 5 bases from V and 0 bases from J, with 10 bases between. Germline lookup yields CDR1 SGHAT and CDR2 FQDESV (reference sequence). Here the CDR3 DNA reads TGTGCCAGCAGCGCACAGGGTGTGAACACTGAAGCTTTCTTT. Protein sequence: CASSAQGVNTEAFF.

This rearrangement joins TRBV7-9 to TRBJ1-1; a weak D match, TRBD1 (5 bases). This CDR3 has 16 amino acids. Germline CDR1 SEHNR, CDR2 FQNEAQ (reference sequence). V gave up 5 bases and J gave up 1 base, with 17 bases separating them. CDR3 protein: CASSRGVGGSNTEAFF. The CDR3 DNA sequence: TGTGCCAGCAGCCGGGGGGTAGGCGGCTCGAACACTGAAGCTTTCTTT. The whole variable domain, filled in from reference TRBV7-9 and TRBJ1-1, reads DTGVSQNPRHKITKRGQNVTFRCDPISEHNRLYWYRQTLGQGPEFLTYFQNEAQLEKSRLLSDRFSAERPKGSFSTLEIQRTEQGDSAMYLCASSRGVGGSNTEAFFGQGTRLTVV.

The table lists this clonotype with a few counts. Here the CDR3 reads CSVEDRGRTNEKLFF. The CDR3 region has the DNA TGCAGCGTTGAAGATCGAGGGCGAACTAATGAAAAACTGTTTTTT. The chain employs TRBV29-1 and TRBJ1-4, with D hard to call. The ends were cut back, 0 bases at V and 1 base at J, with 9 bases in the middle. The germline V gene has CDR1 SQVTM and CDR2 ANQGSEA. The CDR3 has 15 residues. The full variable domain, in which reference TRBV29-1 and TRBJ1-4 provide the parts outside the CDR3, is SAVISQKPSRDICQRGTSLTIQCQVDSQVTMMFWYRQQPGQSLTLIATANQGSEATYESGFVIDKFPISRPNLTFSTLTVSNMSPEDSSIYLCSVEDRGRTNEKLFFGSGTQLSVL.

This chain joins TRBV15 and TRBJ2-7; D not resolved. Germline V lookup: CDR1 LNHNV, CDR2 YYDKDF (reference sequence). V was clipped by 0 bases and J by 3 bases, with 6 bases between them. The CDR3 runs to 13 residues. The CDR3 here is CATSRDMGYEQYF. The CDR3 DNA reads as TGTGCCACCAGCAGAGATATGGGCTACGAGCAGTACTTC.

The genes are TRBV5-5 and TRBJ2-7; 7 bases match TRBD1. Germline-derived CDR1 and CDR2 are SGHKS and YYEKEE (reference sequence). This CDR3 spans 12 amino acids. V dropped 4 bases and J dropped 9; count of bases not matched to a gene: 7. The CDR3 loop is CASSPTGHVQYF. For the CDR3, the DNA is TGTGCCAGCAGCCCGACAGGGCACGTGCAGTACTTC.

This chain links TRBV10-3 with TRBJ1-4; D uncertain. Trimming shortened V by 0 bases and J by 0 bases, and 17 bases separated the two germline ends. This CDR3 has 19 residues. Germline V gene sequence: CDR1 ENHRY, CDR2 SYGVKD. The CDR3 DNA sequence: TGTGCCATCAGTGAGTCGTCCAGGCAGCCCAGTGCAACTAATGAAAAACTGTTTTTT. Its translation is CAISESSRQPSATNEKLFF.

This clonotype was recorded many times. V gene TRBV7-9 combines with J gene TRBJ2-2, with a possible D match to TRBD1 (6 bases). Per germline, CDR1 SEHNR and CDR2 FQNEAQ (reference sequence). The CDR3 loop spans 15 amino acids. V shed 4 bases and J shed 5 bases, with 14 bases lying between them. CDR3 loop: CASSSQGSRTGELFF. DNA for the CDR3: TGTGCCAGCAGCTCACAGGGATCGAGGACCGGGGAGCTGTTTTTT.

The chain joins TRBV7-6 to TRBJ1-4; TRBD1 aligns across 7 bases. CDR1 and CDR2 (germline): SGHVS, FNYEAQ. Unmatched junction bases numbered 10, after V lost 5 bases and J lost 7 bases. The length of the CDR3 is 15 residues. The CDR3 sequence is CASSPSPGTAEKLFF. CDR3 coding DNA: TGTGCCAGCAGCCCATCCCCCGGGACAGCTGAAAAACTGTTTTTT.

Only a few counts were recorded for this clonotype. The chain has TRBV6-2 or TRBV6-3 and TRBJ2-1; 8 bases match TRBD2. After removal of 6 bases from V and 5 bases from J, the junction contained 6 bases not matched to a gene. This CDR3 spans 14 amino acids. CDR1 is MNHEY, CDR2 SVGEGT, per germline. The CDR3 nucleotides are TGTGCCAGCAGGTCTAGCGGGCTCGACAATGAGCAGTTCTTC. This translates into CASRSSGLDNEQFF.

This clonotype has only a few counts. The chain links TRBV7-2 to TRBJ1-3, with D uncertain. V was shortened by 0 bases and J by 2 bases, with 8 bases between the two germline ends. The CDR3 is 15 residues long. Per germline, CDR1 SGHTA and CDR2 FQGNSA. CDR3 DNA: TGTGCCAGCAGCTTAGCGTCGGCAGCTGGAAACACCATATATTTT. It translates to CASSLASAAGNTIYF.

This clonotype was detected only a few times. J is TRBJ2-1 and V is TRBV20-1; 7 nucleotides line up with TRBD1. The junction had 7 bases not matched to a gene; V was cut back by 2 bases and J by 6 bases. The CDR3 spans 14 residues. Germline lookup yields CDR1 DFQATT and CDR2 SNEGSKA (reference sequence). CDR3 in amino acids: CSARSFDRANEQFF. CDR3 DNA: TGCAGTGCTAGATCCTTCGACAGGGCCAATGAGCAGTTCTTC.

This clonotype has ten or more counts. The J gene is TRBJ1-2, the V gene TRBV10-2; a possible D gene is TRBD1 (5 bases). Per germline, CDR1 WSHSY and CDR2 SAAADI. The CDR3 covers 14 residues. The V end lost 7 bases, the J end lost 4 bases, and 16 bases lay between the germline ends. Here the CDR3 DNA reads TGCGCCAGCACCCAGAGAGGGGATCGCTATGGCTACACCTTC. Protein sequence: CASTQRGDRYGYTF.

As for this clonotype: A read error may account for a junction end that differs from germline. The rearrangement links TRBV5-1 to TRBJ2-3, with D perhaps TRBD2 (5 bases). The CDR3 runs to 13 residues. Germline V lookup: CDR1 SGHRS, CDR2 YFSETQ. The CDR3, as DNA: TGCACCAGAAGCTTGGGGAGTGGAGATACGCAGTATTTT. Translating it yields CTRSLGSGDTQYF.